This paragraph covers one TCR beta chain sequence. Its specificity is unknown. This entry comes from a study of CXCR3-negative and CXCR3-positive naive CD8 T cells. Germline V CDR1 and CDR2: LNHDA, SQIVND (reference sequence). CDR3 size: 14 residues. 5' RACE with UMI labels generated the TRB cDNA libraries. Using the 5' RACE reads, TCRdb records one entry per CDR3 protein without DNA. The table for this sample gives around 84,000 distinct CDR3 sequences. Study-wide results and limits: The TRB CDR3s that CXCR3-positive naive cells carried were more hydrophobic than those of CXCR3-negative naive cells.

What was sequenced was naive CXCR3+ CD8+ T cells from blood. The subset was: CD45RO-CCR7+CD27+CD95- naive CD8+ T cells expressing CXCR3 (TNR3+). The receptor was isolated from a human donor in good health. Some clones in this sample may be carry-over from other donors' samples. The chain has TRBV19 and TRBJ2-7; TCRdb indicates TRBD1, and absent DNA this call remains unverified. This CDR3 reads CASSTGVRGYEQYF.